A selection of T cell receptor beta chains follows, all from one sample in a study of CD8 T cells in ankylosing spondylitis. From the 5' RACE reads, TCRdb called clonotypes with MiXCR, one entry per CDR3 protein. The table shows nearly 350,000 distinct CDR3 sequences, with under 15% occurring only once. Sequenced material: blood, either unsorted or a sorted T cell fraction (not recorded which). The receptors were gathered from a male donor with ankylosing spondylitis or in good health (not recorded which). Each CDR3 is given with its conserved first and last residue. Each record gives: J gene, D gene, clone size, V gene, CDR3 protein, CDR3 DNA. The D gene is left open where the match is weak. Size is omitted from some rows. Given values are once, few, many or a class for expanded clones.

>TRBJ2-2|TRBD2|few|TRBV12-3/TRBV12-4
CASSLGGRSGGELFF
TGTGCCAGCAGTTTGGGCGGGAGATCTGGCGGGGAGCTGTTTTTT
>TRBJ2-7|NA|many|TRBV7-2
CASSLRNEQYF
TGTGCCAGCAGCTTGAGGAACGAGCAGTACTTC
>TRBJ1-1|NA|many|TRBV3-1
CASSQGGSTEAFF
TGTGCCAGCAGCCAAGGCGGATCCACTGAAGCTTTCTTT
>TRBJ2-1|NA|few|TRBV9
CASSVASLNEQFF
TGTGCCAGCAGCGTAGCCTCCCTAAATGAGCAGTTCTTC
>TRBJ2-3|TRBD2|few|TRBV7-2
CASSLGFRLASDTQYF
TGTGCCAGCAGCTTAGGCTTCAGACTAGCTTCGGATACGCAGTATTTT
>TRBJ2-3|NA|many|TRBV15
CATSRAGGTDTQYF
TGTGCCACCAGCAGAGCTGGCGGCACAGATACGCAGTATTTT
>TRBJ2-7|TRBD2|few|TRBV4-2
CASSPTSGRSGEQYF
TGTGCCAGCAGCCCTACCAGCGGGAGGTCGGGCGAGCAGTACTTC
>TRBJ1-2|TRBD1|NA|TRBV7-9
CASKGTGDGYTF
TGTGCCAGCAAAGGGACAGGGGATGGCTACACCTTC
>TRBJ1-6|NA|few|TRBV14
CASSHRQYNSPLHF
TGTGCCAGCAGCCACCGACAGTATAATTCACCCCTCCACTTT
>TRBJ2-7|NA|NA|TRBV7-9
CASSFGHEQYF
TGTGCCAGCAGCTTTGGTCACGAGCAGTACTTC
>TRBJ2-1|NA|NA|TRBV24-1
CATGDLWNEQFF
TGTGCCACCGGGGACCTTTGGAATGAGCAGTTCTTC
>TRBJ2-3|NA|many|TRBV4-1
CASSPFPLQGATDTQYF
TGCGCCAGCAGCCCCTTTCCTCTCCAGGGAGCGACAGATACGCAGTATTTT
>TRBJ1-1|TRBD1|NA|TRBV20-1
CSAHRDRGVRF
TGCAGTGCCCACCGGGACAGGGGTGTTCGGTTT
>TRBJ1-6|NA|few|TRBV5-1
CASSLDLSSPLHF
TGCGCCAGCAGCTTGGACCTTAGTTCACCCCTCCACTTT
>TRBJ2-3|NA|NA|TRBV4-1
CASSPPGGASPDTQYF
TGCGCCAGCAGCCCCCCAGGAGGGGCAAGTCCAGATACGCAGTATTTT
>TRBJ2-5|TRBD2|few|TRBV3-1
CASSLSSGGGGETQYF
TGTGCCAGCAGCCTCTCGAGCGGGGGAGGGGGAGAGACCCAGTACTTC
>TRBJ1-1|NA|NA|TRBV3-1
CASSRGQTNTEAFF
TGTGCCAGCAGCCGTGGACAAACGAACACTGAAGCTTTCTTT
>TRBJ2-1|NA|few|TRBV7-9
CASSSKGTSYNEQFF
TGTGCCAGCAGCTCAAAGGGGACCTCCTACAATGAGCAGTTCTTC
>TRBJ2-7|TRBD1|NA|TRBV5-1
CASSLTGASSYEQYF
TGCGCCAGCAGCCTGACAGGGGCTAGCTCCTACGAGCAGTACTTC
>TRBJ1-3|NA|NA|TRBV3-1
CASSQQGNTIYF
TGTGCCAGCAGCCAACAGGGAAACACCATATATTTT
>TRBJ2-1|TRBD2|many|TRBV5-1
CASSLVGGNYNEQFF
TGCGCCAGCAGCTTGGTCGGGGGGAACTACAATGAGCAGTTCTTC
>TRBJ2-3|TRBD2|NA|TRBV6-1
CASSEARGAWRYF
TGTGCCAGCAGTGAAGCGCGGGGGGCATGGAGGTATTTT
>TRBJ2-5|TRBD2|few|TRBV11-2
CASSSYSSGDWRTQYF
TGTGCCAGCAGCTCGTATTCTAGCGGGGACTGGAGGACCCAGTACTTC
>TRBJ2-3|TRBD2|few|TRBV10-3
CAISGTTGGRDTQYF
TGTGCCATCAGTGGGACTACGGGGGGGAGAGATACGCAGTATTTT
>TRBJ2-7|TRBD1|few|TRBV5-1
CASRTGPNIPYEQYF
TGCGCCAGCCGGACAGGTCCTAACATTCCCTACGAGCAGTACTTC
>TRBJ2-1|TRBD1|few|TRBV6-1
CAVRQGSSYNEQFF
TGTGCCGTACGACAGGGGAGCTCCTACAATGAGCAGTTCTTC
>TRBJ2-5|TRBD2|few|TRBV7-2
CASSLNVGGGETQYF
TGTGCCAGCAGCTTAAACGTGGGGGGGGGAGAGACCCAGTACTTC
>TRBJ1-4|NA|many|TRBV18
CASLSRRYRANEKLFF
TGTGCCAGCTTATCACGGCGCTACAGGGCCAATGAAAAACTGTTTTTT
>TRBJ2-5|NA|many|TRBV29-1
CSVEEETQYF
TGCAGCGTTGAAGAGGAGACCCAGTACTTC
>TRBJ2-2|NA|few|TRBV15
CATSRVRSGPNTGELFF
TGTGCCACCAGCAGAGTGCGAAGCGGGCCAAACACCGGGGAGCTGTTTTTT
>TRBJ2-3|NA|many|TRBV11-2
CASSLVWGMRTLTDTQYF
TGTGCCAGCAGCTTAGTATGGGGTATGAGGACCCTCACAGATACGCAGTATTTT
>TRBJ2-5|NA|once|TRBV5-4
CASSLMAQETQYF
TGTGCCAGCAGCTTGATGGCACAAGAGACCCAGTACTTC
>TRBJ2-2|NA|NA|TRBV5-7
CASSYGTVAGELFF
TGTGCCAGCAGCTATGGGACTGTTGCCGGGGAGCTGTTTTTT
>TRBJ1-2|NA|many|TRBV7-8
CASSLGVGEGYGYTF
TGTGCCAGCAGCTTAGGAGTAGGGGAGGGCTATGGCTACACCTTC
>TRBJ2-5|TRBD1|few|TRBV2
CASGSRDRVWETQYF
TGTGCCAGCGGCAGTCGGGACAGAGTTTGGGAGACCCAGTACTTC
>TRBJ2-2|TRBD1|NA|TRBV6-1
CASSPRQGRVGELFF
TGTGCCAGCAGTCCACGACAGGGGCGCGTCGGGGAGCTGTTTTTT
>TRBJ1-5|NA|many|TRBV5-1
CASSLGVLSNQPQHF
TGCGCCAGCAGCTTGGGGGTCCTCAGCAATCAGCCCCAGCATTTT
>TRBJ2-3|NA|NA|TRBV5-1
CASSTNTGRDTQYF
TGCGCCAGCAGCACGAACACCGGGCGGGATACGCAGTATTTT
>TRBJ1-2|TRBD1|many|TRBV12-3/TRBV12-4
CASSQGANYGYTF
TGTGCCAGCAGTCAGGGGGCTAACTATGGCTACACCTTC
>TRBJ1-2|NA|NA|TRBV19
CASSIAPGRASYGYTF
TGTGCCAGTAGTATAGCACCCGGGAGGGCGAGCTATGGCTACACCTTC
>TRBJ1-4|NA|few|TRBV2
CASSGLGAGEKLFF
TGTGCCAGCAGTGGTCTTGGAGCCGGTGAAAAACTGTTTTTT
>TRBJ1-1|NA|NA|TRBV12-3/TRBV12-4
CASRFQGHGEAFF
TGTGCCAGCCGATTTCAGGGGCACGGTGAAGCTTTCTTT
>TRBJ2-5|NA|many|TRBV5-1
CASSFTSQETQYF
TGTGCCAGCAGCTTTACGTCCCAAGAGACCCAGTACTTC
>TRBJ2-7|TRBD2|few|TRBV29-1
CSVEGGLAGAYEQYF
TGCAGCGTTGAAGGGGGACTAGCGGGGGCCTACGAGCAGTACTTC
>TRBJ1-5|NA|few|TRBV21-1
CASSYGMGVVDNQPQHF
TGTGCCAGCAGCTATGGGATGGGGGTAGTAGACAATCAGCCCCAGCATTTT
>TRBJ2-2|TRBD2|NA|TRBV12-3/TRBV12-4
CASSFHLSGGLAGELFF
TGTGCCAGCAGTTTCCACCTTAGCGGGGGGCTAGCCGGGGAGCTGTTTTTT
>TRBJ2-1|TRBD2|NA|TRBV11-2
CASSLLAGVFSYNEQFF
TGTGCCAGCAGCCTTCTAGCGGGGGTTTTCTCCTACAATGAGCAGTTCTTC
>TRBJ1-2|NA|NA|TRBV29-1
CSVSQGGGDGYTF
TGCAGCGTTTCCCAAGGGGGTGGAGATGGCTACACCTTC
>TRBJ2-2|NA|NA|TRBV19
CASSVRGSTGELFF
TGTGCCAGTAGTGTCAGGGGTAGCACCGGGGAGCTGTTTTTT
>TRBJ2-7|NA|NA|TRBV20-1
CSAAPQVSYEQYF
TGCAGTGCAGCACCACAGGTTTCCTACGAGCAGTACTTC
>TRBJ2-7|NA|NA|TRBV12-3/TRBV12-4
CASSLKGFSRLPYKQYF
TGTGCCAGCAGTTTAAAAGGCTTTAGTAGGTTACCCTACAAGCAGTACTTC